The rows below give T cell receptor beta chains drawn from one sample of a study of shared clonotypes between healthy human individuals. The repertoire was sequenced with immunoSEQ multiplex PCR; TCRdb's copy has only in-frame clones and lacks some. The repertoire includes over a million clones, roughly 98.5% of them detected once, and approximately 0.4% sits in the top ten. The sequenced sample consisted of naive CD4+ T cells sorted from blood. The receptors derive from a man in his thirties or forties in good health. The CDR3 runs from the conserved cysteine through the conserved F or W. The D gene is left open where the match is weak. Expanded clones are given a class, and other clones once, few, many or no size at all.

TRBJ2-7	.	.	TRBV5-6	TGTGCCAGCAGCTCTAAGGGGCGGTCCTACGAGCAGTACTTC	CASSSKGRSYEQYF
TRBJ2-1	TRBD2	.	TRBV27	TGTGCCAGCAGTTACGTACTAGCGGGAGGCTATAAGGAGTTCTTC	CASSYVLAGGYKEFF
TRBJ2-2	.	.	TRBV6-5	TGTGCCAGCAAGCCCTCGCAAGCGAACACCGGGGAGCTGTTTTTT	CASKPSQANTGELFF
TRBJ2-2	TRBD2	once	TRBV18	TGTGCCAGCTCACCACTAGGACTAGCGGGAGGCCCCCACACCGGGGAGCTGTTTTTT	CASSPLGLAGGPHTGELFF
TRBJ2-6	TRBD1	.	TRBV18	TGTGCCAGCTCACGACAGGGGGGCTCTGGGGCCAACGTCCTGACTTTC	CASSRQGGSGANVLTF
TRBJ1-1	.	.	TRBV6-5	TGTGCCAGCAGTTACTCCCGGGGGCGTGGGACTGAAGCTTTCTTT	CASSYSRGRGTEAFF
TRBJ2-3	TRBD2	.	TRBV28	TGTGCCAGCAGTTTAACCCTAGCGGGCCCTTATGGAGGCACAGATACGCAGTATTTT	CASSLTLAGPYGGTDTQYF
TRBJ2-7	TRBD2	.	TRBV9	TGTGCCAGTGCTAGCGGACCCTCCTACGAGCAGTACTTC	CASASGPSYEQYF
TRBJ2-1	.	once	TRBV27	TGTGCCAGCAGTCCACGGGGGGGGACAGGTCACAATGAGCAGTTCTTC	CASSPRGGTGHNEQFF
TRBJ2-1	.	once	TRBV9	TGTGCCAGCAGCGGTGGCCCCGGAGACCTTTACAATGAGCAGTTCTTC	CASSGGPGDLYNEQFF
TRBJ1-2	.	.	TRBV5-6	TGTGCCAGCAGTCCCCACATCTACTATGGCTACACCTTC	CASSPHIYYGYTF
TRBJ1-5	.	.	TRBV18	TGTGCCAGCTCACCTGGGGCAGTTTATAGCAATCAGCCCCAGCATTTT	CASSPGAVYSNQPQHF
TRBJ2-7	TRBD2	.	TRBV6-5	TGTGCCAGCAGTTCCAGAGCGGGAGTCACCTACGAGCAGTACTTC	CASSSRAGVTYEQYF
TRBJ2-7	TRBD2	.	TRBV25-1	TGTGCCAGCAGTGAAGGGGGTAGCGGGAGTCCCTACGAGCAGTACTTC	CASSEGGSGSPYEQYF
TRBJ2-3	.	.	TRBV27	TGTGCCAGCAACAAAGCCCAAACAGATACGCAGTATTTT	CASNKAQTDTQYF
TRBJ2-2	TRBD1	.	TRBV5-1	TGCGCCAGCAGCCGGACAGGGTCCGGCGCGAACACCGGGGAGCTGTTTTTT	CASSRTGSGANTGELFF
TRBJ2-3	TRBD2	.	TRBV9	TGTGCCAGCAGCGTAGTACCCGGGAGGCGAAAGGAAGATACGCAGTATTTT	CASSVVPGRRKEDTQYF
TRBJ1-1	.	.	TRBV9	TGTGCCAGCAGCCCCCGAGGGGATTGGGGCACTGAAGCTTTCTTT	CASSPRGDWGTEAFF
TRBJ2-3	TRBD2	.	TRBV6-4	TGTGCCAGCAGTGACACGCCTAGCGGGCTGGATACGCAGTATTTT	CASSDTPSGLDTQYF
TRBJ1-1	TRBD1	.	TRBV7-9	TGTGCCAGCAGCTCATCAGGGGGCGGCGTTTTCCTGAACACTGAAGCTTTCTTT	CASSSSGGGVFLNTEAFF
TRBJ2-2	.	.	TRBV6-5	TGTGCCAGCAGTTACCCCGCTGCCGGGGAGCTGTTTTTT	CASSYPAAGELFF
TRBJ2-3	TRBD1	.	TRBV5-1	TGCGCCAGCAGCTTCGGGACAGGGGGTAGAGATACGCAGTATTTT	CASSFGTGGRDTQYF
TRBJ2-3	.	.	TRBV11-2	TGTGCCAGCAGCTTAGATCTAGTCACAGATACGCAGTATTTT	CASSLDLVTDTQYF
TRBJ2-1	.	.	TRBV25-1	TGTGCCAGCAGTGAACGCGTAGGAGTGGGGTCCTACAATGAGCAGTTCTTC	CASSERVGVGSYNEQFF